This T cell receptor (beta chain) was recovered during a study of regulatory T cells in long-lasting Graves disease. Arm-PCR of CDR3 regions and iRepertoire HTBI primers were used to build TCR beta libraries. TCRdb used MiXCR to reprocess the multiplex PCR reads, holding one entry per CDR3 protein. Seen here are 200,000 to 250,000 distinct CDR3 sequences, about 18% observed once, and the top ten hold approximately 24%. The time point here: newly diagnosed GD, antithyroid drugs for less than 3 months. TCR sequences were obtained from RNA taken from PBMCs. This clonotype was picked up many times. The CDR3 spans 12 residues. CDR1 and CDR2 from the germline V gene are GTSNPN and SVGIG (reference sequence). V lost 5 bases and J lost 4, with 11 bases in between.

The sample here was peripheral blood mononuclear cells (PBMCs), taken at new diagnosis, from a patient treated with antithyroid drugs. The rearrangement joins TRBV30 to TRBJ2-5; possibly TRBD2 for D (5 bases). The origin of this receptor is a female donor with Graves disease. Here the CDR3 DNA reads TGTGCCTGGGGGGAGAACCGAGAGACCCAGTACTTC. Residues: CAWGENRETQYF. The variable domain in full, with the rest retrieved from reference TRBV30 and TRBJ2-5, is SQTIHQWPATLVQPVGSPLSLECTVEGTSNPNLYWYRQAAGRGLQLLFYSVGIGQISSEVPQNLSASRPQDRQFILSSKKLLLSDSGFYLCAWGENRETQYFGPGTRLLVL.